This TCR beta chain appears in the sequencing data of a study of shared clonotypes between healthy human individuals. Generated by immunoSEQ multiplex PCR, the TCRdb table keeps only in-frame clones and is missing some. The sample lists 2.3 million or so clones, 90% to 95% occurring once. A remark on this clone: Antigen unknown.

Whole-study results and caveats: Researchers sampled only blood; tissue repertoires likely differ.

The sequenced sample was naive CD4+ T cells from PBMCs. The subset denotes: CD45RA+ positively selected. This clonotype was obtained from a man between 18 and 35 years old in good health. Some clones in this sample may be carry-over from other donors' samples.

The CDR3 here is CASSVGPGQGNSGANVLTF. CDR3 nucleotide sequence: TGTGCCAGCAGCGTAGGCCCGGGACAGGGCAACTCTGGGGCCAACGTCCTGACTTTC. This chain joins TRBV9 and TRBJ2-6; 9 nucleotides match TRBD1. This CDR3 has 19 residues. V gave up 0 bases and J gave up 0 bases; unmatched junction bases: 7. In germline, CDR1 is SGDLS, CDR2 YYNGEE.